Listed here are 18 T cell receptor beta chains from one sample, sequenced in a study of cytomegalovirus exposure and HLA in healthy donors. With 60 Vbeta and 13 Jbeta primers, the PCR was carried out. The assay was immunoSEQ multiplex PCR, and TCRdb's table has in-frame clones only and misses some. This table holds about 78,000 clones, roughly 80% found once. Sequences were obtained from PBMCs. Receptor source: a woman between 45 and 65 years old in good health and CMV-seronegative.

The CDR3 loop reads CASGFSSGTGSYEQYV. CDR3 in DNA: TGTGCTAGTGGTTTTTCATCCGGGACAGGGTCCTACGAGCAGTACGTC. This rearrangement joins TRBV12-5 to TRBJ2-7; 9 nucleotides line up with TRBD1. V lost 3 bases and J lost 1; bases outside the gene matches: 7. The CDR3 covers 16 residues. Germline V CDR1 and CDR2: LGHNT, FRNRAP.

The V call is TRBV6-6, the J call TRBJ1-1; unclear D gene. Per the germline V gene, CDR1 is MNHNY and CDR2 is SVGAGI (reference sequence). Trimming stripped 4 bases from V and 1 base from J, with 10 bases between. CDR3 length: 14 residues. The CDR3 loop is CASSLEPRNTEAFF. The CDR3 DNA is TGTGCCAGCAGTTTAGAACCGAGGAACACTGAAGCTTTCTTT.

The rearrangement links TRBV27 to TRBJ1-3; the D gene is possibly TRBD1 (5 bases). In germline, CDR1 is MNHEY, CDR2 SMNVEV (reference sequence). The CDR3 covers 14 residues. Deletions cut 4 bases from V and 1 base from J, with 8 bases between. The DNA of the CDR3 is TGTGCCAGCAGTTACGGGGGTTCTGGAAACACCATATATTTT. It encodes CASSYGGSGNTIYF.

CDR3 region: CASSPRGVGNNEQFF. The CDR3 bases are TGTGCCAGCAGCCCCCGGGGGGTAGGGAACAATGAGCAGTTCTTC. The chain couples TRBV7-9 to TRBJ2-1; the match to TRBD2 covers 7 bases. Germline V gene sequence: CDR1 SEHNR, CDR2 FQNEAQ (reference sequence). V shed 5 bases, J shed 5 bases, and the junction held 9 bases outside the gene matches. The CDR3 has 15 residues.

This chain links TRBV6-5 with TRBJ2-2; a weak D match, TRBD1 (5 bases). Germline lookup yields CDR1 MNHEY and CDR2 SVGAGI. V lost 0 bases and J lost 0, with 8 bases in between. This CDR3 region has 16 residues. The CDR3 loop reads CASSYSTVANTGELFF. Written as DNA, the CDR3 is TGTGCCAGCAGTTACTCGACAGTCGCGAACACCGGGGAGCTGTTTTTT.

The rearrangement joins TRBV30 to TRBJ2-2; D perhaps matches TRBD1 (5 bases). V shed 2 bases and J shed 6 bases, with 16 bases lying between them. Germline CDR1 GTSNPN, CDR2 SVGIG (reference sequence). This CDR3 contains 15 residues. CDR3 region: CAWSNLASRAGELFF. Here the CDR3 DNA reads TGTGCCTGGAGTAATCTCGCCTCCAGGGCCGGGGAGCTGTTTTTT.

The V and J genes are TRBV27 and TRBJ2-3; D is perhaps TRBD1 (7 bases). CDR1 is MNHEY and CDR2 is SMNVEV in the germline V gene (reference sequence). The CDR3 loop spans 13 amino acids. Trimming left V 2 bases short and J 11 bases short, with 14 bases between. This CDR3 reads CASSLQGGSRQYF. CDR3 sequence (DNA): TGTGCCAGCAGTTTACAGGGGGGCTCGAGGCAGTATTTT.

The rearrangement uses TRBV7-2 and TRBJ2-5; 10 bases line up with TRBD1. Germline values: CDR1 SGHTA, CDR2 FQGNSA. This CDR3 spans 17 amino acids. The junction had 12 bases not matched to a gene; V was cut back by 4 bases and J by 4 bases. CDR3 nucleotides: TGTGCCAGCAGCTCCGGGACAGGGGTTCTCGTCATAGAGACCCAGTACTTC. Its protein product is CASSSGTGVLVIETQYF.

Points on this clone: Other DNA sequences within the sample encode an identical CDR3. The chain couples TRBV7-9 to TRBJ2-5; D possibly corresponds to TRBD1 (6 bases). Trimming pared 1 base from V and 2 bases from J, leaving 11 bases between. This CDR3 has 15 amino acids. CDR1 SEHNR and CDR2 FQNEAQ come from the germline V gene (reference sequence). CDR3 protein: CASSLGDRLQETQYF. CDR3 nucleotide sequence: TGTGCCAGCAGCTTAGGAGACAGGTTACAAGAGACCCAGTACTTC.

There are a few counts of this clone. The J gene is TRBJ1-1, the V gene TRBV5-6; D gene uncertain. This CDR3 has 13 residues. Trimming shortened V by 0 bases and J by 4 bases, and 7 bases separated the two germline ends. CDR1 is SGHDT, CDR2 YYEEEE, per germline. The CDR3 loop is CASSLGGGTEAFF. CDR3 sequence (DNA): TGTGCCAGCAGCTTGGGGGGAGGCACTGAAGCTTTCTTT.

This rearrangement joins TRBV29-1 to TRBJ2-1; 8 nucleotides line up with TRBD2. The CDR3 spans 13 residues. The germline V gene has CDR1 SQVTM and CDR2 ANQGSEA. V lost 5 bases to trimming and J lost 3 bases; unmatched junction nucleotides: 3. The CDR3 DNA reads TGCAGCGTTACGGGGGGGCTCTACAATGAGCAGTTCTTC. Its protein is CSVTGGLYNEQFF.

The chain recombines TRBV9 with TRBJ1-2, with TRBD1 matching 10 bases. The germline CDR1 and CDR2 sequences are SGDLS and YYNGEE. V trimming: 1 base; J trimming: 7 bases; junction bases outside the gene matches: 7. This CDR3 contains 15 residues. CDR3: CASSVRGQGFSGYTF. The CDR3 DNA follows: TGTGCCAGCAGCGTAAGGGGACAGGGGTTCTCTGGCTACACCTTC.

The chain is built from TRBV15 and TRBJ2-7; 9 nucleotides agree with TRBD2. Germline assignment: CDR1 LNHNV and CDR2 YYDKDF (reference sequence). With 0 bases clipped from V and 1 base from J, the junction kept 7 bases outside the gene matches. This CDR3 is built from 17 residues. The CDR3 spells CATSRDFSSGDSYEQYV. The CDR3 nucleotides read TGTGCCACCAGCAGAGATTTCTCTAGCGGGGATTCCTACGAGCAGTACGTC.

The CDR3 bases are TGTGCCAGCAGGACAGGTATGGCCGAGCAGTACTTC. Residues: CASRTGMAEQYF. V usage is TRBV2 and J usage is TRBJ2-7; D is perhaps TRBD1 (6 bases). Trimming shortened V by 6 bases and J by 6 bases, and 12 bases separated the two germline ends. Germline CDR1 is SNHLY and CDR2 is FYNNEI. CDR3 length: 12 residues.

The V gene is TRBV6-1, the J gene TRBJ2-1; TRBD2 aligns across 11 bases. The germline V gene has CDR1 MNHNS and CDR2 SASEGT. The trim removed 7 bases at V and 0 bases at J, leaving 2 bases unmatched. CDR3 length equals 15 residues. The CDR3 nucleotides are TGTGCCAGCAAGACTAGCGGGGCCTCCTACAATGAGCAGTTCTTC. Translation: CASKTSGASYNEQFF.

The V gene is TRBV9, the J gene TRBJ1-5; a weak D match, TRBD1 (6 bases). V was cut by 0 bases and J by 6 bases, with 10 bases left in between. The CDR3 has 14 residues. Germline V CDR1 and CDR2: SGDLS, YYNGEE. The CDR3 loop reads CASSVEGESQPQHF. Written as DNA, the CDR3 is TGTGCCAGCAGCGTAGAGGGGGAATCTCAGCCCCAGCATTTT.

The chain joins TRBV10-3 to TRBJ2-2, with D possibly TRBD1 on 5 matching bases. CDR3 size: 15 residues. Trimming removed 8 bases from V and 0 bases from J, with 13 bases in between. Germline values: CDR1 ENHRY, CDR2 SYGVKD. In DNA, the CDR3 is TGTGCCATCCCGACAGAGGTAGCGAACACCGGGGAGCTGTTTTTT. Translated, it gives CAIPTEVANTGELFF.

The chain joins TRBV19 to TRBJ2-1; D is unclear. CDR3 length: 12 amino acids. Germline V gives CDR1 LNHDA, CDR2 SQIVND (reference sequence). Trimming shortened V by 5 bases and J by 8 bases, and 10 bases separated the two germline ends. The CDR3 DNA reads TGTGCCAGTAGTCCTAATCTCGATGAGCAGTTCTTC. Protein product: CASSPNLDEQFF.